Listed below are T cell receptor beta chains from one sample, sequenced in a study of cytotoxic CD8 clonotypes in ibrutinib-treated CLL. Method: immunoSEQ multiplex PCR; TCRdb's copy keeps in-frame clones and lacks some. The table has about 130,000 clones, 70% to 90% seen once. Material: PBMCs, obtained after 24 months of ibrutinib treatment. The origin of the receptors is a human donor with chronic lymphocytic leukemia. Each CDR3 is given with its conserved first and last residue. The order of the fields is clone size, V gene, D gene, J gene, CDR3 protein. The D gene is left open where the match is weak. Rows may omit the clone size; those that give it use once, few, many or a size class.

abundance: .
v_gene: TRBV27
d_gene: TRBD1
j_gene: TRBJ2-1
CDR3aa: CASSIWGQGRNEQFF

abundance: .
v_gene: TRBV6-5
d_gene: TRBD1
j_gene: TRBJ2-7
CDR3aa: CASRLQGASEQYF

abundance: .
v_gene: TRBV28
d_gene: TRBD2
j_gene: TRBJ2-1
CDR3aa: CASGTSGGARLFF

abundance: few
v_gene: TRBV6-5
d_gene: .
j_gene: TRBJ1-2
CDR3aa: CASSPAGTNYGYTF

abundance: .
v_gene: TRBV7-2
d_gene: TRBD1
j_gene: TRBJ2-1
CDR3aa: CASSSRTGYNEQFF

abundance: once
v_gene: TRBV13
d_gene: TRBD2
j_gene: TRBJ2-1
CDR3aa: CASSRLSGRGTGEQFF

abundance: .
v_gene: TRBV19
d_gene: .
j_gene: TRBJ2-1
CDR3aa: CASSIGNYNEQFF

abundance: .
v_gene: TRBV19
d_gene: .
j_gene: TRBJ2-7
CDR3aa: CASSKVFGTSYEQYF

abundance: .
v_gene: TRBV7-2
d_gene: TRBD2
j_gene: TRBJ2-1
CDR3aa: CASSKRTSGSAEQFF

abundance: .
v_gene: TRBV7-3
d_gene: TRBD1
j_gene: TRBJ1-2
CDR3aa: CASSSGQGAGYGYTF

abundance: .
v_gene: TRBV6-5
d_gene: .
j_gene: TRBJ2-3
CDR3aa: CASREDSTDTQYF

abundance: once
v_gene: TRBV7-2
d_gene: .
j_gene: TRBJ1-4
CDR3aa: CASSTLGEKLFF

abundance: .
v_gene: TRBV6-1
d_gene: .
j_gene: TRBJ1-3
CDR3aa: CASTRGGTIYF

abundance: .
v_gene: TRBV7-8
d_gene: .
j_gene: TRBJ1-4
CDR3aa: CASTVVATNEKLFF

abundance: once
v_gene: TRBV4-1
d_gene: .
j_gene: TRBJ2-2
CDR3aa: CASSQVDSGELFF

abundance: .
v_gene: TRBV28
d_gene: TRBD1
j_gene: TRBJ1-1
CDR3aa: CASKDRGNTEAFF

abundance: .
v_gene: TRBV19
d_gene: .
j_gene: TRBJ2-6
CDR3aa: CASSISQGTGANVLTF

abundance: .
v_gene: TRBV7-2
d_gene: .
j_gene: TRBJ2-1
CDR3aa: CASSLGQFNEQFF

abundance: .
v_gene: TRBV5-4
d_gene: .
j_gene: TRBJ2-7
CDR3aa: CASSLGGVRRYEQYF

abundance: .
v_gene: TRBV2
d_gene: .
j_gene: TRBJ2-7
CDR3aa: CASFRDNSYEQYF

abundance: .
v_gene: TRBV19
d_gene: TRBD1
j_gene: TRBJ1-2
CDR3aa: CASSTDRGTYGYTF

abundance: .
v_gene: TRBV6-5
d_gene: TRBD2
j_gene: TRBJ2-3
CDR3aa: CASSSIAGEGTDTQYF

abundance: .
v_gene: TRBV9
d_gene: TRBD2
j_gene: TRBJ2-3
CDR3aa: CASSSGLAGARTDTQYF

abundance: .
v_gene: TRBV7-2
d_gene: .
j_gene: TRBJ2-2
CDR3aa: CASSLVTGLTGELFF

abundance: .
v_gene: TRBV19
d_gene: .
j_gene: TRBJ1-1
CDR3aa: CASSINFGGSLNTEAFF

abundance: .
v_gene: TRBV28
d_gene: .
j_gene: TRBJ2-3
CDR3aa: CAITTADTQYF

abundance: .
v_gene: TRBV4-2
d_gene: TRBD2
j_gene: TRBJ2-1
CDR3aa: CASSQGSTASGDNEQFF

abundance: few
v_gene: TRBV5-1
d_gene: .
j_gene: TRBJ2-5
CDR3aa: CASRLSGDRETQYF